This TCR beta chain was captured by sequencing in a study of technical replicates of blood from a handful of donors. Repertoires were generated with immunoSEQ multiplex PCR, while TCRdb's copy carries only in-frame clones and drops some. Here the sample spans 12,000 or so clones, over 70% being singletons. J lost 5 bases, V lost 0 bases, and 6 bases had no gene match. Per the germline V gene, CDR1 is ENHRY and CDR2 is SYGVKD. The CDR3 sequence is 15 residues long. The chain uses TRBV10-3 and TRBJ2-7, with 8 bases identical to TRBD1. The receptor's source is a human donor in good health. Sequenced material: PBMCs. CDR3 nucleotide sequence: TGTGCCATCAGTGAGTCGGACAGGGAAAAAAACGAGCAGTACTTC. It yields the protein CAISESDREKNEQYF.